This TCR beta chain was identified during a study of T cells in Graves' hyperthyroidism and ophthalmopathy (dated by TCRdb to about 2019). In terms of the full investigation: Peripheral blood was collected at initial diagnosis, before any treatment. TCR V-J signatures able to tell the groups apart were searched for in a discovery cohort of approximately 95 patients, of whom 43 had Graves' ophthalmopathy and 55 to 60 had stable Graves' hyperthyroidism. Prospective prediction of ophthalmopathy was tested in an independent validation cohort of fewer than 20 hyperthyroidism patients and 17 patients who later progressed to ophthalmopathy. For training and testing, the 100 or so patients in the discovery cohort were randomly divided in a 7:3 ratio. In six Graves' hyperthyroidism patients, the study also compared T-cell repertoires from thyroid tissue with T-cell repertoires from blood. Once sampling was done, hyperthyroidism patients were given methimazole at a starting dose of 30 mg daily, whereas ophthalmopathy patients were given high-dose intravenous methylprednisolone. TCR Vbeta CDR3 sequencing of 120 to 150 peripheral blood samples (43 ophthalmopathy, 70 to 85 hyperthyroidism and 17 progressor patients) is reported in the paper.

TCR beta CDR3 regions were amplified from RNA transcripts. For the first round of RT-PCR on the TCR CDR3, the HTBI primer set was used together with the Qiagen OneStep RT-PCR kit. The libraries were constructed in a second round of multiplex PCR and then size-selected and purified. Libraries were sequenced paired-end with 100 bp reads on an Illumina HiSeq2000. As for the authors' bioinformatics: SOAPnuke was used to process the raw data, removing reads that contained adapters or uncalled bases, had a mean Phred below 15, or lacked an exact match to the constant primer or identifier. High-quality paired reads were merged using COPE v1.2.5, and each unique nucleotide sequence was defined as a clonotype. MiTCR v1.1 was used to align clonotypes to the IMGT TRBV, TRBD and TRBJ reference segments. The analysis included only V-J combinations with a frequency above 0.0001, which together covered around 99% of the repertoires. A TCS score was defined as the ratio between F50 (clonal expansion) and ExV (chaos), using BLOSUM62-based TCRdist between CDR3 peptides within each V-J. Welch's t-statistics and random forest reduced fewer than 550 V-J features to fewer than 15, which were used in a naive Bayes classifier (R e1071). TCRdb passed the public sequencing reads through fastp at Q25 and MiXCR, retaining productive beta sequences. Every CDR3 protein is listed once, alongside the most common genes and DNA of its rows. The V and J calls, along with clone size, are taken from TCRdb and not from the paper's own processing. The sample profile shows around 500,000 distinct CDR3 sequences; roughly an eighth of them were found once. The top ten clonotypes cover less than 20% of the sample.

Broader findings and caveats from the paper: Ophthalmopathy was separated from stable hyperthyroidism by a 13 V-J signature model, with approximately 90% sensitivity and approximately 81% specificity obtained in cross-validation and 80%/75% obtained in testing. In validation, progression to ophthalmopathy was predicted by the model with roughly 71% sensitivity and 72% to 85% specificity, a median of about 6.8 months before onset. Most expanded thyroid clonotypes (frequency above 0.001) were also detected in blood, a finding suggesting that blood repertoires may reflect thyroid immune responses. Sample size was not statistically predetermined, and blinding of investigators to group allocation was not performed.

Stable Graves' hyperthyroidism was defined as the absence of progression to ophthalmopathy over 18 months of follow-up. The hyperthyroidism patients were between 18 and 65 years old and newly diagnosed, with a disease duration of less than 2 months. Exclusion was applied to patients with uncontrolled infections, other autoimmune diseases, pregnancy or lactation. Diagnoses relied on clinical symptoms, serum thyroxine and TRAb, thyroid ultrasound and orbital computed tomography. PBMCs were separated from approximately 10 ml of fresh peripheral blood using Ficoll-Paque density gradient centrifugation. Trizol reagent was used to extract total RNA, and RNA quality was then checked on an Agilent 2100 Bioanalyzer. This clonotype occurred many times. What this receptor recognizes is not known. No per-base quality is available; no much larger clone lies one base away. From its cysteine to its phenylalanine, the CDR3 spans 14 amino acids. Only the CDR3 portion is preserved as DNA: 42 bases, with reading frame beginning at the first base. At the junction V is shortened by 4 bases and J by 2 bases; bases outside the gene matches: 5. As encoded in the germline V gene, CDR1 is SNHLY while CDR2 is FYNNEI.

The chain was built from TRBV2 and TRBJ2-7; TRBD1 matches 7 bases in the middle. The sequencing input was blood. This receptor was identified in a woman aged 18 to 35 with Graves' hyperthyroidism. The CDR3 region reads CASSVNRGPYEQYF. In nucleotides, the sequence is TGTGCCAGCAGTGTGAACAGGGGCCCCTACGAGCAGTACTTC. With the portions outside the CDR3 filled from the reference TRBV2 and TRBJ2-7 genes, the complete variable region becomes EPEVTQTPSHQVTQMGQEVILRCVPISNHLYFYWYRQILGQKVEFLVSFYNNEISEKSEIFDDQFSVERPDGSNFTLKIRSTKLEDSAMYFCASSVNRGPYEQYFGPGTRLTVT.